This T cell receptor (beta chain) was sequenced in a study of Graves' ophthalmopathy and Graves' hyperthyroidism. Study-wide results and limits: The model forecast ophthalmopathy progression, reaching roughly 71% sensitivity and less than 75% specificity. For separating ophthalmopathy from stable hyperthyroidism, a 13-signature model gave 85% to 90% sensitivity and roughly 78% specificity.

Scientists amplified the TCR beta CDR3 regions from RNA transcripts. Investigators did first-round RT-PCR with HTBI primers, then second-round multiplex PCR. TCRdb redid the calling of the multiplex PCR reads with MiXCR, one entry per CDR3 protein. The sample carries just over 400,000 distinct CDR3 sequences, under 25% recorded once. The CDR3 spans 14 residues. Germline V lookup: CDR1 MGHDK, CDR2 SYGVNS. V was clipped by 4 bases and J by 8 bases, with 17 bases between them. As to this clonotype: Its cognate antigen is unknown. A read error is possible here, since a much larger clone lies one base away.

Sequenced sample: peripheral blood. V usage is TRBV25-1 and J usage is TRBJ1-2, with D possibly TRBD1 on 6 matching bases. This TCR was recovered from a woman aged 18-29 years with stable Graves' hyperthyroidism. This CDR3 is CASSATRGARGYTF. CDR3 sequence (DNA): TGTGCCAGCAGTGCAACCAGGGGCGCGCGGGGCTACACCTTC.